This T cell receptor (beta chain) was identified in a study of cytomegalovirus exposure and HLA in healthy donors. Whole-study results and caveats: One cluster of highly shared sequence variants probably arose as a sequencing artifact. 87-base-pair reads could not separate some V segments, including TRBV6-2 and TRBV6-3. A later analysis linked a missense DCLRE1C variant to TCR beta V- and J-gene trimming.

With 2 bases removed from V and 4 bases from J, the gap between germline ends came to 9 bases. CDR3 length: 13 residues. Per germline, CDR1 SGHTA and CDR2 FQGNSA. About this clone itself: The antigen remains undetermined.

60 Vbeta and 13 Jbeta primers were used in PCR. Clones were read by immunoSEQ multiplex PCR, and TCRdb kept only the in-frame ones, dropping some. This table holds 55,000 to 80,000 clones, 66% found once. The sequence was obtained from a man between 40 and 49 years old in good health and CMV-seropositive. The chain links TRBV7-2 to TRBJ2-7; D is possibly TRBD1 (6 bases). Source material: PBMCs. As DNA, the CDR3 is TGTGCCAGCAGCTTAAACAGGGCTTACGAGCAGTACTTC. Protein sequence: CASSLNRAYEQYF.